This record concerns one T cell receptor beta chain sequence. Losses at the gene ends were 4 bases for V and 0 bases for J; bases not matched to a gene: 7. The germline V gene has CDR1 LNHDA and CDR2 SQIVND (reference sequence). The CDR3 length is 16 residues. This record belongs to a study of blood T cell repertoires in COVID-19. On the study more broadly: The cDNA or gDNA used as material had been derived from T cells, B-cell-depleted T cells, or PBMCs.

Seattle's enrolled individuals joined amid active infection and were then monitored longitudinally. Study processing details: Quantification of nucleated cells was approximated via reference gene primer amplification. TCRdb keeps only in-frame clones here, not all; method: immunoSEQ multiplex PCR. From that table come the V and J calls and clone size; the DNA was used to work out D and trimming. Here the sample spans about 160,000 clones, 79% being singletons. This TCR derives from a woman aged 55-75 years with COVID-19, enrolled during active disease. The chain links TRBV19 to TRBJ2-3; TRBD1 matches 7 bases. Sequencing was performed on peripheral blood. The CDR3 sequence: CASSTTGRTSTDTQYF. The DNA of the CDR3 is TGTGCCAGTAGTACGACAGGGAGAACTAGCACAGATACGCAGTATTTT.